These 8 T cell receptor beta chains share one sample of origin, sequenced in a study of T-cell reconstitution after alpha-beta-depleted transplantation in children. Unique molecular identifiers tagged the TCRbeta library. TCRdb redid the calling of the PCR reads with MiXCR, one entry per CDR3 protein. The sample holds some 830,000 distinct CDR3 sequences, approximately 15% seen once. This specimen was PBMCs, mostly from graft donor cells, taken 360 days after TCRalphabeta/CD19-depleted stem cell transplant. The receptors stem from a male patient aged 5 to 17 who had a stem cell transplant for acute lymphoblastic leukemia, so the T cells may come from the graft donor.

This clonotype turned up a few times. The chain couples TRBV6-2 or TRBV6-3 to TRBJ2-7; TRBD2 matches 12 bases. V trimming: 5 bases; J trimming: 6 bases; junction bases outside the gene matches: 8. Germline lookup yields CDR1 MNHEY and CDR2 SVGEGT. The CDR3 covers 15 residues. CDR3 bases: TGTGCCAGCAGTCCCGCGACTAGCGGGAGCGCCGAGCAGTACTTC. Encoded protein: CASSPATSGSAEQYF.

The gene calls are TRBV3-1 and TRBJ2-1, with 10 bases lining up with TRBD1. The germline CDR1 and CDR2 sequences are LGHDT and YNNKEL (reference sequence). The J segment lost 0 bases and the V segment lost 3 bases, leaving 2 bases of the junction unmatched. The CDR3 extends over 16 amino acids. This chain's CDR3 is CASSHRTGGSYNEQFF. CDR3 sequence (DNA): TGTGCCAGCAGCCACAGGACAGGGGGCTCCTACAATGAGCAGTTCTTC.

This clonotype was found a few times. This chain links TRBV11-2 with TRBJ1-2, with 11 bases fitting TRBD1. There are 17 residues in the CDR3. Germline CDR1 is SGHAT and CDR2 is FQNNGV. The J segment lost 3 bases and the V segment lost 1 base, leaving 7 bases of the junction unmatched. The CDR3 region has the DNA TGTGCCAGCAGCTTAGTGGCCCCGGGACAGGGGGACTATGGCTACACCTTC. Translating it yields CASSLVAPGQGDYGYTF.

The chain links TRBV7-3 to TRBJ2-5, with TRBD2 matching over 9 bases. The CDR3 covers 18 residues. CDR1 and CDR2 (germline): SGHTA, FQGTGA. The trim removed 6 bases at V and 1 base at J, leaving 15 bases unmatched. The CDR3 DNA reads as TGTGCCAGCAGGAGGGGAAAAGGGACTAGCAGCCCCCAAGAGACCCAGTACTTC. It codes for CASRRGKGTSSPQETQYF.

This clonotype has just a few counts. The J gene is TRBJ2-7, the V gene TRBV15; the D gene is possibly TRBD2 (5 bases). The CDR3 totals 15 residues. V lost 0 bases, J lost 3 bases, and 12 bases lay in between. CDR1 and CDR2 from the germline V gene are LNHNV and YYDKDF (reference sequence). The DNA for the CDR3 is TGTGCCACCAGCAGAGAGGCAGGCCGGGACTACGAGCAGTACTTC. This sequence encodes CATSREAGRDYEQYF.

This rearrangement joins TRBV15 to TRBJ2-3, with 7 nucleotides matching TRBD2. Germline-derived CDR1 and CDR2 are LNHNV and YYDKDF (reference sequence). Unmatched junction bases numbered 13, after V lost 1 base and J lost 0 bases. The CDR3 sequence is 19 residues long. For the CDR3, the DNA is TGTGCCACCAGCAGAGCCCCCCCGTTGCTAGCGGACAGCACAGATACGCAGTATTTT. This gives the protein CATSRAPPLLADSTDTQYF. The full variable domain, its missing parts supplied by reference TRBV15 and TRBJ2-3, is DAMVIQNPRYQVTQFGKPVTLSCSQTLNHNVMYWYQQKSSQAPKLLFHYYDKDFNNEADTPDNFQSRRPNTSFCFLDIRSPGLGDTAMYLCATSRAPPLLADSTDTQYFGPGTRLTVL.

This clonotype was seen a handful of times. The CDR3 loop reads CASSQEIFYEQYF. The CDR3 DNA reads as TGTGCCAGCAGCCAGGAGATCTTCTACGAGCAGTACTTC. The chain is built from TRBV7-9 and TRBJ2-7; unclear D gene. Germline V CDR1 and CDR2: SEHNR, FQNEAQ (reference sequence). V was trimmed by 5 bases and J by 3 bases, leaving 11 bases between them. The CDR3 has 13 residues.

This clonotype appeared a few times. The chain is built from TRBV6-1 and TRBJ1-5, with a tentative D call TRBD1 (5 bases). The CDR3 spans 15 residues. V was clipped by 7 bases and J by 7 bases, with 20 bases between them. Germline V gene sequence: CDR1 MNHNS, CDR2 SASEGT. CDR3 in amino acids: CASKERGETVQPQHF. The CDR3 nucleotides read TGTGCCAGCAAGGAGAGAGGGGAAACGGTGCAGCCCCAGCATTTT.